The 27 T cell receptor beta chains below were found in one sample sequenced in a study of CD8 T cells in Susac syndrome. A quantity of about 0.5 to 1 ug RNA underwent reverse transcription using random hexamers. TCRdb reprocessed the immunoSEQ multiplex PCR reads via MiXCR and lists one record per CDR3 protein. The sample contains 210,000 or so distinct CDR3 sequences, approximately 94% of which appear only once. Sequenced material: CD4+ T cells from PBMCs. The receptors were gathered from a human donor with Susac syndrome.

The chain combines TRBV27 with TRBJ2-7, with TRBD1 as a possible D gene (6 bases). The length of the CDR3 is 11 residues. Germline lookup yields CDR1 MNHEY and CDR2 SMNVEV (reference sequence). CDR3 DNA sequence: TGTGTCACCGGACAGTTCTACGAGCAGTACTTC. This sequence encodes CVTGQFYEQYF.

The genes are TRBV20-1 and TRBJ2-5, with D uncertain. Trimming took off 0 bases at V and 5 bases at J, with 7 bases between the two ends. The CDR3 extends over 12 amino acids. CDR1 is DFQATT and CDR2 is SNEGSKA in the germline V gene (reference sequence). CDR3: CSAREGRETQYF. The CDR3 bases are TGCAGTGCTAGAGAGGGCAGGGAGACCCAGTACTTC.

The V call is TRBV9, the J call TRBJ1-1; a possible D gene is TRBD1 (5 bases). The CDR3 is 18 residues long. Germline V CDR1 and CDR2: SGDLS, YYNGEE. V dropped 0 bases and J dropped 1 base, with 19 bases sitting between them. Here the CDR3 reads CASSVELAGGAGNTEAFF. As DNA, the CDR3 is TGTGCCAGCAGCGTAGAGCTGGCGGGCGGGGCAGGGAACACTGAAGCTTTCTTT.

The chain has TRBV5-1 and TRBJ2-1; 10 nucleotides align to TRBD2. The length of the CDR3 is 19 residues. J gave up 3 bases and V 4 bases, and 16 bases lay outside the gene matches. Germline CDR1 reads SGHRS; CDR2 reads YFSETQ. This CDR3 is CASSLDTLAGATYYNEQFF. The CDR3 DNA reads TGCGCCAGCAGCCTCGATACCCTAGCGGGGGCGACATACTACAATGAGCAGTTCTTC. The full variable domain, with the rest looked up from reference TRBV5-1 and TRBJ2-1, is KAGVTQTPRYLIKTRGQQVTLSCSPISGHRSVSWYQQTPGQGLQFLFEYFSETQRNKGNFPGRFSGRQFSNSRSEMNVSTLELGDSALYLCASSLDTLAGATYYNEQFFGPGTRLTVL.

This clonotype was observed a handful of times. The gene calls are TRBV20-1 and TRBJ1-2, with D tentatively TRBD1 (6 bases). V was cut by 5 bases and J by 1 base, with 8 bases left in between. In germline, CDR1 is DFQATT, CDR2 SNEGSKA (reference sequence). The CDR3 spans 12 residues. The CDR3 loop reads CSAVQGNYGYTF. The DNA of the CDR3 is TGCAGTGCTGTACAGGGTAACTATGGCTACACCTTC.

This rearrangement joins TRBV12-3 or TRBV12-4 to TRBJ1-1; TRBD1 is a possible D gene (5 bases). Between the trimmed V and J ends, which lost 4 bases and 1 base, there was a span of 10 bases. The CDR3 is made up of 14 amino acids. The CDR3 sequence: CASSYVGGNTEAFF. CDR3 in DNA: TGTGCCAGCAGTTACGTCGGGGGGAACACTGAAGCTTTCTTT.

The chain has TRBV7-2 and TRBJ1-1, with unresolved D. The CDR3 covers 15 residues. With 4 bases removed from V and 1 base from J, the gap between germline ends came to 13 bases. Germline lookup yields CDR1 SGHTA and CDR2 FQGNSA. The CDR3 region is CASSSRTAGNTEAFF. The CDR3 nucleotides read TGTGCCAGCAGCTCCCGGACGGCGGGGAACACTGAAGCTTTCTTT.

This chain connects TRBV7-2 to TRBJ2-1, with D possibly being TRBD2 (5 bases). With 6 bases removed from V and 7 bases from J, the gap between germline ends came to 16 bases. This CDR3 comprises 14 residues. In germline, CDR1 is SGHTA, CDR2 FQGNSA. CDR3 amino acids: CASSTGGRWNEQFF. DNA for the CDR3: TGTGCCAGCAGTACCGGCGGGCGCTGGAATGAGCAGTTCTTC.

Only a few counts were recorded for this clonotype. The rearrangement links TRBV29-1 to TRBJ2-3; TRBD1 agrees at 7 bases. The CDR3 loop spans 12 amino acids. The V segment lost 3 bases and the J segment 5 bases; nucleotides outside the gene matches: 2. Germline CDR1 reads SQVTM; CDR2 reads ANQGSEA. CDR3 DNA sequence: TGCAGCGTTGACTCAGGGGGAGATACGCAGTATTTT. The encoded protein is CSVDSGGDTQYF.

The chain has TRBV6-5 and TRBJ1-2; no definite D call. The CDR3 length is 15 residues. The germline V and J ends were trimmed by 6 bases and 4 bases, with 18 bases remaining between them. Germline V gives CDR1 MNHEY, CDR2 SVGAGI. DNA of the CDR3: TGTGCCAGCAGCCTCACCTTGACCCCAGTCTATGGCTACACCTTC. This sequence encodes CASSLTLTPVYGYTF.

This chain connects TRBV20-1 to TRBJ2-2; 7 nucleotides agree with TRBD2. CDR3 size: 15 residues. Trimming removed 2 bases from V and 5 bases from J; junction bases left unmatched: 8. The V gene's germline CDR1 is DFQATT and CDR2 SNEGSKA (reference sequence). CDR3 sequence: CSARNERGSTGELFF. CDR3 bases: TGCAGTGCTAGAAACGAGCGGGGATCTACCGGGGAGCTGTTTTTT.

CDR3 sequence reads: CAWNFRGGTDTQYF. As DNA, the CDR3 is TGTGCCTGGAATTTTCGCGGGGGCACAGATACGCAGTATTTT. This chain connects TRBV30 to TRBJ2-3, with a possible D match to TRBD2 (6 bases). V lost 4 bases, J lost 1 base, and 12 bases lay in between. Germline V lookup: CDR1 GTSNPN, CDR2 SVGIG (reference sequence). The CDR3 runs to 14 residues.

V is TRBV7-6 and J is TRBJ2-7; D perhaps matches TRBD2 (5 bases). The germline V gene encodes CDR1 SGHVS and CDR2 FNYEAQ. The CDR3 is 14 residues long. The V end was cut by 0 bases, the J end by 3 bases, with 9 bases between. CDR3 nucleotide sequence: TGTGCCAGCAGCTTAGCTTTCGGACTCTACGAGCAGTACTTC. The encoded protein is CASSLAFGLYEQYF.

This sequence joins TRBV20-1 and TRBJ2-4; no firm D call. Trimming left V 6 bases short and J 0 bases short, with 12 bases between. Germline CDR1 DFQATT, CDR2 SNEGSKA (reference sequence). The length of the CDR3 is 14 residues. The DNA for the CDR3 is TGCAGTGCCAAGATAGAATTAGCCAAAAACATTCAGTACTTC. Amino acids: CSAKIELAKNIQYF.

Only one count was recorded for this clonotype. The CDR3: CASSLRVGTEAFF. As DNA, the CDR3 is TGTGCCAGCAGCTTGAGGGTAGGCACTGAAGCTTTCTTT. The chain carries TRBV11-1 and TRBJ1-1, with D unresolved. Germline V gene data show CDR1 as SGHAT and CDR2 as FQDESV (reference sequence). The V and J ends lost 3 bases and 4 bases respectively, with 9 bases between them. The length of the CDR3 is 13 residues.

This clonotype has a handful of counts. The chain recombines TRBV12-3 or TRBV12-4 with TRBJ1-2, with TRBD1 matching 12 bases. V lost 4 bases and J lost 6; bases outside the gene matches: 6. This CDR3 comprises 15 residues. The CDR3 DNA sequence: TGTGCCAGCAGTTATCCGGGACAGGGGGCGAATGGCTACACCTTC. It is translated as CASSYPGQGANGYTF.

CDR3 amino acids: CASSYSGIEGYTF. CDR3 coding DNA: TGTGCCAGCAGTTATTCGGGGATTGAGGGCTACACCTTC. V is TRBV6-5 and J is TRBJ1-2, with unresolved D. The CDR3 loop spans 13 amino acids. Germline V gene lookup returns CDR1 MNHEY and CDR2 SVGAGI. V was pared by 3 bases and J by 8 bases, with 13 bases between.

The chain employs TRBV24-1 and TRBJ2-5, with no clear D. V lost 4 bases to trimming and J lost 11 bases, with 13 bases between them. CDR1 KGHDR and CDR2 SFDVKD come from the germline V gene. The CDR3 length is 12 residues. CDR3 in amino acids: CATSEGMAVQYF. The DNA for the CDR3 is TGTGCCACCAGTGAGGGAATGGCGGTTCAGTACTTC.

This chain links TRBV25-1 with TRBJ1-2; no definite D call. The CDR3 is made up of 15 amino acids. From germline, CDR1 is MGHDK and CDR2 SYGVNS. V shed 8 bases and J shed 2 bases, with 18 bases lying between them. The CDR3 region has the DNA TGTGCCAGCTTACGCTCTGGTGGAGAGAACTATGGCTACACCTTC. Residues: CASLRSGGENYGYTF.

The chain is built from TRBV3-1 and TRBJ1-1; 7 nucleotides agree with TRBD1. The germline gives CDR1 LGHDT, CDR2 YNNKEL (reference sequence). There are 15 residues in the CDR3. V shed 4 bases and J 4 bases; nucleotides not matched to a gene: 9. The CDR3 coding sequence is TGTGCCAGCAGCCCAAACCGACAGGGATTCACTGAAGCTTTCTTT. Its translation: CASSPNRQGFTEAFF. The full variable domain, with the rest looked up from reference TRBV3-1 and TRBJ1-1, is DTAVSQTPKYLVTQMGNDKSIKCEQNLGHDTMYWYKQDSKKFLKIMFSYNNKELIINETVPNRFSPKSPDKAHLNLHINSLELGDSAVYFCASSPNRQGFTEAFFGQGTRLTVV.

The chain links TRBV20-1 to TRBJ2-7; the match to TRBD1 covers 11 bases. With V trimmed by 6 bases and J by 6 bases, 10 bases remained unmatched. The V gene's germline CDR1 is DFQATT and CDR2 SNEGSKA (reference sequence). The CDR3 spans 14 residues. Written as DNA, the CDR3 is TGCAGTGCCGTCCGGACAGGGGGCTTTGTCGAGCAGTACTTC. The encoded protein is CSAVRTGGFVEQYF.

V is TRBV4-2 and J is TRBJ1-1; no clear D. Deletions cut 0 bases from V and 6 bases from J, with 8 bases between. This CDR3 has 13 residues. Germline values: CDR1 LGHNA, CDR2 YNFKEQ. CDR3 in amino acids: CASSQEGTAEAFF. The CDR3 DNA follows: TGTGCCAGCAGCCAAGAGGGTACCGCTGAAGCTTTCTTT.

In DNA, the CDR3 is TGTGCCAGCAAACGGGACTCCTATGGGGAGGGCTACACCTTC. Amino acid sequence: CASKRDSYGEGYTF. The V and J genes are TRBV6-5 and TRBJ1-2; D is perhaps TRBD1 (5 bases). The CDR3 totals 14 residues. Germline V CDR1 and CDR2: MNHEY, SVGAGI. V shed 7 bases and J shed 8 bases, with 20 bases lying between them.

V gene TRBV20-1 combines with J gene TRBJ2-1, with 8 bases fitting TRBD2. The J segment lost 0 bases and the V segment lost 6 bases, leaving 7 bases of the junction unmatched. Germline lookup yields CDR1 DFQATT and CDR2 SNEGSKA (reference sequence). The CDR3 consists of 15 residues. The DNA of the CDR3 is TGCAGTGCCACCTCGGGAGGGGACTCCTACAATGAGCAGTTCTTC. Its translation: CSATSGGDSYNEQFF.

The chain couples TRBV7-9 to TRBJ1-3; possibly TRBD1 for D (6 bases). The CDR3 totals 13 residues. Between the trimmed V and J ends, which lost 5 bases and 4 bases, there was a span of 9 bases. CDR1 SEHNR and CDR2 FQNEAQ come from the germline V gene (reference sequence). Written as DNA, the CDR3 is TGTGCCAGCAGCCACAGGGAAGGAAACACCATATATTTT. As protein: CASSHREGNTIYF.

The chain joins TRBV20-1 to TRBJ1-5, with D uncertain. This CDR3 is built from 19 residues. V was trimmed by 1 base and J by 1 base, leaving 23 bases between them. Germline CDR1 reads DFQATT; CDR2 reads SNEGSKA (reference sequence). In DNA, the CDR3 is TGCAGTGCTAGAGCGATGGGGAAGTCTGGTGTGTTGAGCAATCAGCCCCAGCATTTT. It yields the protein CSARAMGKSGVLSNQPQHF.

The J gene is TRBJ1-1, the V gene TRBV6-2 or TRBV6-3; D gene uncertain. The germline V gene has CDR1 MNHEY and CDR2 SVGEGT. Trimming cost V 2 bases and J 6 bases, with 7 bases left between them. The CDR3 loop spans 12 amino acids. DNA of the CDR3: TGTGCCAGCAGTTACGAATGGTCTGAAGCTTTCTTT. Amino acid sequence: CASSYEWSEAFF.